This T cell receptor beta chain comes out of a study of response to subunit inactivated influenza vaccine. Study-level results: Authors suggested each seasonal flu vaccination may recruit only limited numbers of new T cells.

This clonotype turned up a few times. Its cognate antigen is unknown. MiXCR was run by TCRdb on the RT-PCR reads, yielding one entry per CDR3 protein. The sample records more than 400,000 distinct CDR3 sequences, 9.5% to 12% being singletons. This sequence was found in a man in his fifties or sixties who received an inactivated influenza vaccine. Here the sequenced sample was PBMCs from blood, taken 45 days after vaccination.

The CDR3 sequence: CSARSGTGAINPQETQYF. The DNA of the CDR3 is TGCAGTGCTAGATCAGGAACGGGGGCGATAAACCCCCAAGAGACCCAGTACTTC. The V call is TRBV20-1, the J call TRBJ2-5; D assignment may be TRBD1 or TRBD2 (6 bases each). The V end lost 2 bases, the J end lost 1 base, and 23 bases lay between the germline ends. The CDR3 is 18 amino acids. The V gene's germline CDR1 is DFQATT and CDR2 SNEGSKA (reference sequence).